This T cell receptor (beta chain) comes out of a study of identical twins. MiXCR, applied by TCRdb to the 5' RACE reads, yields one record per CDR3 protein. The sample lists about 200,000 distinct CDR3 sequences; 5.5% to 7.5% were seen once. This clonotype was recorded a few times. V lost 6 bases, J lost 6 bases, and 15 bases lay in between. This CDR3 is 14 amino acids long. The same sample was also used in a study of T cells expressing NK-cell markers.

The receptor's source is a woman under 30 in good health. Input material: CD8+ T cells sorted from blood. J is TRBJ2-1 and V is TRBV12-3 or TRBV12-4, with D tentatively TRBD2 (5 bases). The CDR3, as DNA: TGTGCCAGCAGCTTCTCCCTGAGCGGCAATGAGCAGTTCTTC. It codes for CASSFSLSGNEQFF.